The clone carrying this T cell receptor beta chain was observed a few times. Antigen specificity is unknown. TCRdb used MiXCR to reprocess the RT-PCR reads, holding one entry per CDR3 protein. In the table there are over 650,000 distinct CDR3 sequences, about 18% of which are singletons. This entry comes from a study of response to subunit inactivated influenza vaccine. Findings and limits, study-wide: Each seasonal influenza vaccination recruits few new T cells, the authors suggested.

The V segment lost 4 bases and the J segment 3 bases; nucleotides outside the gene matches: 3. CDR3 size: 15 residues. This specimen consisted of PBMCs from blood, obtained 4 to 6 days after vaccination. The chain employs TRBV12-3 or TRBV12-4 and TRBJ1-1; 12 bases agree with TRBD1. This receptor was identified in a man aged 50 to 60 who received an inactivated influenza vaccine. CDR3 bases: TGTGCCAGCAGTTATGGGACAGGGGGCTACACTGAAGCTTTCTTT. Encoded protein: CASSYGTGGYTEAFF.